This is a list of T cell receptor beta chains from one sample in a study of cytomegalovirus exposure and HLA in healthy donors. Some clones are missing from TCRdb's copy, which holds only in-frame ones; the method was immunoSEQ multiplex PCR. The table records 80,000 or so clones, over 60% of them present only once. Sequenced input: PBMCs. Receptors were obtained from a woman aged 40 to 50 in good health and CMV-seropositive. The CDR3 runs from the conserved cysteine through the conserved F or W. A D gene is named only where the DNA matches it firmly. Where a row states a size, it is once, few, many or the class of an expanded clone; other rows omit it.

J,V,size,D,CDR3,DNA
TRBJ2-7,TRBV5-6,.,TRBD1,CASSLMGTEVEQYF,TGTGCCAGCAGCTTGATGGGGACAGAGGTCGAGCAGTACTTC
TRBJ1-2,TRBV27,.,.,CASSGPGESYTF,TGTGCCAGCAGTGGCCCCGGGGAGAGCTACACCTTC
TRBJ1-2,TRBV30,.,TRBD1,CAWSVGVGAGGFYGYTF,TGTGCCTGGAGTGTTGGAGTAGGAGCAGGGGGTTTTTATGGCTACACCTTC
TRBJ1-2,TRBV27,few,TRBD1,CASSLSVGPGQFYGYTF,TGTGCCAGCAGTTTATCAGTAGGCCCGGGACAGTTCTATGGCTACACCTTC
TRBJ1-1,TRBV6-1,few,.,CATEGQLMNTEAFF,TGTGCCACCGAAGGACAGTTGATGAACACTGAAGCTTTCTTT
TRBJ2-5,TRBV4-1,once,TRBD2,CASSPNSASGQETQYF,TGCGCCAGCAGCCCGAATTCGGCTAGCGGCCAAGAGACCCAGTACTTC
TRBJ1-2,TRBV10-3,.,.,CAISDPPSVGAAYTF,TGTGCCATCAGTGATCCGCCGTCCGTGGGGGCTGCCTACACCTTC
TRBJ1-2,TRBV7-2,.,.,CASSPSGVRGYTF,TGTGCCAGCAGCCCATCAGGGGTTCGGGGCTACACCTTC
TRBJ2-7,TRBV27,.,.,CASAEGGSSTYEQYF,TGTGCCAGCGCAGAAGGAGGGAGTTCTACCTACGAGCAGTACTTC
TRBJ2-7,TRBV5-4,.,TRBD1,CASSWDSYEQYF,TGTGCCAGCAGCTGGGACAGCTACGAGCAGTACTTC
TRBJ2-1,TRBV11-3,.,TRBD1,CASSRGQGPNNEQFF,TGTGCCAGCAGCAGGGGACAGGGGCCCAACAATGAGCAGTTCTTC
TRBJ2-7,TRBV7-2,few,.,CASSSRAKDEQYF,TGTGCCAGCAGCTCCAGGGCTAAAGACGAGCAGTACTTC
TRBJ2-4,TRBV5-1,.,.,CASSLGTENIQYF,TGCGCCAGCAGCTTGGGGACAGAAAACATTCAGTACTTC
TRBJ2-1,TRBV4-1,.,TRBD2,CASSQSFSAGGDEQFF,TGCGCCAGCAGCCAATCCTTTAGTGCGGGAGGTGATGAGCAGTTCTTC
TRBJ2-1,TRBV29-1,.,TRBD1,CSVGAGGRNEQFF,TGCAGCGTTGGGGCAGGGGGCAGGAATGAGCAGTTCTTC
TRBJ1-1,TRBV29-1,.,.,CSVESDTEAFF,TGCAGCGTTGAATCGGACACTGAAGCTTTCTTT
TRBJ1-6,TRBV6-6,.,.,CASSAESSYNSPLHF,TGTGCCAGCAGTGCGGAGAGCTCCTATAATTCACCCCTCCACTTT
TRBJ1-2,TRBV7-2,few,.,CASESANYGYTF,TGTGCCAGCGAATCAGCTAACTATGGCTACACCTTC
TRBJ2-7,TRBV9,.,.,CASSVLDNGGEQYF,TGTGCCAGCAGCGTCTTGGACAATGGGGGGGAGCAGTACTTC
TRBJ2-1,TRBV19,few,TRBD2,CASSRGGVLNEQFF,TGTGCCAGTAGTCGGGGGGGCGTCCTCAATGAGCAGTTCTTC
TRBJ2-1,TRBV10-3,.,TRBD1,CAIATGDNEQFF,TGTGCCATTGCGACAGGGGACAATGAGCAGTTCTTC
TRBJ2-5,TRBV7-2,.,TRBD2,CASSLAVAGGKQETQYF,TGTGCCAGCAGCTTAGCGGTTGCGGGGGGGAAACAAGAGACCCAGTACTTC
TRBJ1-1,TRBV10-3,.,.,CAISESAPMRRGLGTEAFF,TGTGCCATCAGTGAGTCGGCCCCTATGCGCCGAGGACTAGGCACTGAAGCTTTCTTT
TRBJ2-5,TRBV6-6,.,TRBD1,CASSDRGPTQQYF,TGTGCCAGCAGTGACAGGGGGCCCACTCAGCAGTACTTC
TRBJ2-1,TRBV30,.,TRBD1,CAWIPGTGVSDNGQFF,TGTGCCTGGATCCCCGGGACAGGGGTTTCGGACAATGGGCAGTTCTTC
TRBJ2-7,TRBV28,.,.,CASSSPSASSYEQYF,TGTGCCAGCAGTTCCCCCAGCGCGAGCTCCTACGAGCAGTACTTC
TRBJ1-1,TRBV5-1,.,.,CASSLQGIRTEAFF,TGCGCCAGCAGCCTACAGGGAATTCGGACTGAAGCTTTCTTT
TRBJ2-1,TRBV28,.,TRBD1,CASSPYTGGTYNEQFF,TGTGCCAGCAGTCCCTATACAGGGGGTACCTACAATGAGCAGTTCTTC
TRBJ2-1,TRBV4-1,.,.,CASSQDYYQTSYNEQFF,TGCGCCAGCAGCCAAGATTATTACCAGACTTCCTACAATGAGCAGTTCTTC
TRBJ2-7,TRBV28,.,.,CASSTQVMRYEQYF,TGTGCCAGCAGCACACAGGTAATGCGCTACGAGCAGTACTTC
TRBJ1-1,TRBV5-1,few,.,CASSSSWDSCSAFF,TGCGCCAGCAGCTCCTCCTGGGACTCCTGCTCAGCTTTCTTT
TRBJ1-6,TRBV7-8,.,TRBD1,CASSFKPGGQGNSPLHF,TGTGCCAGCAGCTTTAAGCCAGGGGGACAGGGGAATTCACCCCTCCACTTT
TRBJ1-5,TRBV27,.,.,CASSPYSADQPQHF,TGTGCCAGCAGTCCCTACAGTGCTGATCAGCCCCAGCATTTT
TRBJ1-4,TRBV27,.,.,CASSLRYRSEKLFF,TGTGCCAGCAGTCTGAGGTACAGGAGTGAAAAACTGTTTTTT
TRBJ2-7,TRBV28,.,TRBD1,CASSLPGDRVSYEQYF,TGTGCCAGCAGTTTACCAGGGGACAGGGTCTCCTACGAGCAGTACTTC
TRBJ2-5,TRBV7-9,.,TRBD2,CASRPSFGTSRKETQYF,TGTGCCAGCAGACCTAGTTTCGGGACTAGCAGGAAAGAGACCCAGTACTTC